This T cell receptor (beta chain) is from a study of CD8 T cells in Susac syndrome. Reverse transcription of about 0.5 to 1 ug RNA used random hexamers. Across 54 Vbeta and 13 Jbeta, immunoSEQ multiplex PCR amplified TCR beta CDR3. Each CDR3 protein gets one entry after TCRdb re-called the immunoSEQ multiplex PCR reads with MiXCR. The sample shows 250,000 to 350,000 distinct CDR3 sequences, about 85% of them seen only once. V gave up 5 bases and J gave up 6 bases, with 8 bases separating them. This CDR3 contains 12 residues. High-throughput TCR beta sequencing covered peripheral CD8+ and CD4+ T cells. Included as multiple sclerosis controls were treatment-naive patients who had stable or active relapsing-remitting disease. Bulk CD8+ and CD4+ cells came from magnetic negative isolation; CD8+ TEMRA by FACS.

This sequence joins TRBV12-3 or TRBV12-4 and TRBJ2-1; maybe TRBD1 (5 bases). This sequence originates from a human donor with multiple sclerosis. The sample consisted of CD8+ T cells from PBMCs. This chain's CDR3 is CASSPTANEQFF. The CDR3 bases are TGTGCCAGCAGTCCGACAGCCAATGAGCAGTTCTTC.